A single sample gave rise to the 14 T cell receptor beta chains below, sequenced in a study of identical twins. TCRdb reanalysed the 5' RACE reads using MiXCR and keeps one entry per CDR3 protein. The table records a few hundred thousand distinct CDR3 sequences, more than 9% of them present only once. This sample also appeared in a second study, on yellow fever vaccine responses in identical twins.

The sample was PBMCs. The receptors originated from a young woman in good health.

The chain joins TRBV4-2 to TRBJ2-5, with TRBD2 identical over 10 bases. CDR3 length: 18 residues. Germline CDR1 is LGHNA and CDR2 is YNFKEQ. V gave up 0 bases and J gave up 1 base; unmatched junction bases: 8. The CDR3 loop is CASSQEASVAGGQETQYF. Here the CDR3 DNA reads TGTGCCAGCAGCCAAGAAGCGTCGGTAGCGGGGGGCCAAGAGACCCAGTACTTC.

The chain links TRBV5-1 to TRBJ2-2, with no clear D. V lost 7 bases, J lost 4 bases, and 14 bases lay in between. The CDR3 spans 14 residues. The germline V gene has CDR1 SGHRS and CDR2 YFSETQ. CDR3 sequence reads: CASESARLTGELFF. CDR3 in DNA: TGCGCCAGCGAGTCGGCCCGTCTCACCGGGGAGCTGTTTTTT.

This clonotype has a handful of counts. The V and J genes are TRBV20-1 and TRBJ2-7; D is undetermined. Trimming removed 7 bases from V and 5 bases from J, with 21 bases in between. Germline V lookup: CDR1 DFQATT, CDR2 SNEGSKA (reference sequence). This CDR3 has 14 residues. In DNA, the CDR3 is TGCAGTGTAATAAGGCTAGTCGGTGGGGACGAGCAGTACTTC. Translated: CSVIRLVGGDEQYF.

At least ten counts were recorded for this clonotype. V and J are TRBV20-1 and TRBJ2-7, with D possibly TRBD2 on 6 matching bases. The CDR3 runs to 14 residues. Germline CDR1 and CDR2: DFQATT and SNEGSKA (reference sequence). V was clipped by 6 bases and J by 1 base, with 16 bases between them. CDR3 bases: TGCAGTGCGCCCCGGGACTGGGGATCCTACGAGCAGTACTTC. Its translation: CSAPRDWGSYEQYF.

This clonotype showed up many times. The chain links TRBV20-1 to TRBJ2-5; a weak D match, TRBD2 (6 bases). V lost 1 base, J lost 1 base, and 25 bases lay in between. Germline values: CDR1 DFQATT, CDR2 SNEGSKA (reference sequence). The CDR3 has 19 residues. CDR3 in DNA: TGCAGTGCTAGAGTCTACCCATCTTCTGAGGCGGGGATCCAAGAGACCCAGTACTTC. This gives the protein CSARVYPSSEAGIQETQYF.

This clonotype occurred a few times. The chain carries TRBV5-5 and TRBJ2-5; 7 bases agree with TRBD2. Germline V gives CDR1 SGHKS, CDR2 YYEKEE (reference sequence). This CDR3 comprises 14 residues. J gave up 9 bases and V 5 bases, and 13 bases lay outside the gene matches. Here the CDR3 DNA reads TGTGCCAGCAGTCCCGGGACTACCTACGGGGCCCAGTACTTC. It specifies CASSPGTTYGAQYF.

The V call is TRBV7-2, the J call TRBJ2-6; tentative D call: TRBD2 (7 bases). This CDR3 region has 15 residues. V gave up 1 base and J gave up 10 bases, with 14 bases separating them. The germline V gene has CDR1 SGHTA and CDR2 FQGNSA. The CDR3 is CASSLVGGGKNVLTF. The DNA for the CDR3 is TGTGCCAGCAGCTTAGTGGGAGGGGGAAAGAACGTCCTGACTTTC.

This clonotype appeared many times. The CDR3 loop reads CASSHLEQVANTDTQYF. Written as DNA, the CDR3 is TGCGCCAGCAGCCACCTGGAACAGGTGGCCAACACAGATACGCAGTATTTT. This chain joins TRBV4-1 and TRBJ2-3; tentative D call: TRBD1 (5 bases). The germline CDR1 and CDR2 sequences are MGHRA and YSYEKL. V was shortened by 3 bases and J by 2 bases, with 18 bases between the two germline ends. The CDR3 sequence is 17 residues long.

In this sample, this clonotype turned up many times. The chain is built from TRBV4-1 and TRBJ2-2; D uncertain. Germline lookup yields CDR1 MGHRA and CDR2 YSYEKL. The V and J ends lost 1 base and 6 bases respectively, with 6 bases between them. The CDR3 spans 13 residues. CDR3 sequence: CASSQVFPGELFF. CDR3 bases: TGCGCCAGCAGCCAAGTGTTCCCCGGGGAGCTGTTTTTT.

For the CDR3, the DNA is TGCAGTGCTAGAGATCAGGATCGTAACACCGGGGAGCTGTTTTTT. Amino acid sequence: CSARDQDRNTGELFF. The V gene is TRBV20-1, the J gene TRBJ2-2; D remains ambiguous. The CDR3 contains 15 residues. Deletions cut 0 bases from V and 2 bases from J, with 10 bases between. Germline CDR1 is DFQATT and CDR2 is SNEGSKA (reference sequence).

This clonotype was detected ten times or more. J is TRBJ2-2 and V is TRBV5-1; 7 bases match TRBD1. This CDR3 is built from 16 residues. Germline CDR1 SGHRS, CDR2 YFSETQ. V dropped 0 bases and J dropped 5; count of bases not matched to a gene: 7. CDR3 protein: CASSLVKGAETGELFF. For the CDR3, the DNA is TGCGCCAGCAGCTTGGTGAAGGGGGCGGAGACCGGGGAGCTGTTTTTT. The entire variable domain, with the rest obtained from reference TRBV5-1 and TRBJ2-2, is as follows: KAGVTQTPRYLIKTRGQQVTLSCSPISGHRSVSWYQQTPGQGLQFLFEYFSETQRNKGNFPGRFSGRQFSNSRSEMNVSTLELGDSALYLCASSLVKGAETGELFFGEGSRLTVL.

This clonotype was seen a few times. The V call is TRBV7-9, the J call TRBJ2-4, with D tentatively TRBD1 or TRBD2 (5 bases each). Trimming pared 5 bases from V and 8 bases from J, leaving 13 bases between. This CDR3 region has 13 residues. Germline loops: CDR1 SEHNR, CDR2 FQNEAQ (reference sequence). CDR3 nucleotide sequence: TGTGCCAGCAGCAAACGGGACCGCGACATTCAGTACTTC. It translates to CASSKRDRDIQYF.

The chain is built from TRBV20-1 and TRBJ2-2, with D maybe TRBD2 (5 bases). V lost 3 bases and J lost 5, with 13 bases in between. CDR1 is DFQATT and CDR2 is SNEGSKA in the germline V gene (reference sequence). This CDR3 contains 14 residues. This CDR3 is CSARRVRGTGELFF. In nucleotides, the CDR3 is TGCAGTGCTAGGAGGGTACGGGGTACCGGGGAGCTGTTTTTT.

This clonotype was counted a few times. The J gene is TRBJ2-7, the V gene TRBV27; D call uncertain. The CDR3 covers 14 residues. In germline, CDR1 is MNHEY, CDR2 SMNVEV (reference sequence). Trimming cost V 0 bases and J 6 bases, with 12 bases left between them. In nucleotides, the CDR3 is TGTGCCAGCAGTTTATCGAACTACGCGTCCGAGCAGTACTTC. It translates to CASSLSNYASEQYF.